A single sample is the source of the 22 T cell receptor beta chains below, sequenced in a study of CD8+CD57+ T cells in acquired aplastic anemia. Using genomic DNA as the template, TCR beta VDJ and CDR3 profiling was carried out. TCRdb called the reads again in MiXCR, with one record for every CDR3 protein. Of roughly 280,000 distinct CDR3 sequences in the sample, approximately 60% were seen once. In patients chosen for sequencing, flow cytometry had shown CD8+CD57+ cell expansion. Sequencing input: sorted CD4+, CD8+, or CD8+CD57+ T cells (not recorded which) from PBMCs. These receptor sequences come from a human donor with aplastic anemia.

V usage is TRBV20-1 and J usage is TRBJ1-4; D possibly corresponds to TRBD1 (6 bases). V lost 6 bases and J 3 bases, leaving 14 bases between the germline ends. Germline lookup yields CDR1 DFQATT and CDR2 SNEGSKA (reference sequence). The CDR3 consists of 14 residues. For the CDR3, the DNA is TGCAGTGCGCTGGGGGCATCCTCTAATGAAAAACTGTTTTTT. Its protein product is CSALGASSNEKLFF.

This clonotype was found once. CDR3 bases: TGCAGTGCTAGCGAGACCAGTAATAATCAGCCCCAGCATTTT. This gives the protein CSASETSNNQPQHF. The chain links TRBV20-1 to TRBJ1-5; D gene uncertain. The CDR3 is made up of 14 amino acids. Germline values: CDR1 DFQATT, CDR2 SNEGSKA (reference sequence). V dropped 3 bases and J dropped 4 bases, with 13 bases sitting between them.

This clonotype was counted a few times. Written as DNA, the CDR3 is TGTGCCAGCAGCTTGTTATCTAGCGGGGGGACGAATGAGCAGTTCTTT. This encodes CASSLLSSGGTNEQFF. The chain joins TRBV7-2 to TRBJ1-1, with D possibly TRBD1 on 5 matching bases. Between the trimmed V and J ends, which lost 3 bases and 14 bases, there was a span of 28 bases. CDR3 length equals 16 residues. Per the germline V gene, CDR1 is SGHTA and CDR2 is FQGNSA. The full variable domain, rest sourced from reference TRBV7-2 and TRBJ1-1, is GAGVSQSPSNKVTEKGKDVELRCDPISGHTALYWYRQSLGQGLEFLIYFQGNSAPDKSGLPSDRFSAERTGGSVSTLTIQRTQQEDSAVYLCASSLLSSGGTNEQFFGQGTRLTVV.

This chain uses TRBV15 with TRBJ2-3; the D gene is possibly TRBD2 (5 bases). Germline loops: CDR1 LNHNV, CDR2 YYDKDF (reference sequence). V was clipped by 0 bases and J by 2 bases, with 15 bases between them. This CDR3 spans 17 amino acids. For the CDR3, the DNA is TGTGCCACCAGCAGAGATCCGGCGGGCCTACACACAGATACGCAGTATTTT. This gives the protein CATSRDPAGLHTDTQYF.

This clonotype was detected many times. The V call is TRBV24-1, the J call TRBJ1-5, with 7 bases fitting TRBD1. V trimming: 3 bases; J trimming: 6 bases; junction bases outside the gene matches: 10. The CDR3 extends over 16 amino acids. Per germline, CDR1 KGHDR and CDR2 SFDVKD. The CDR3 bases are TGTGCCACCAGTGATCCTAGGGGACAGAACGGTCAGCCCCAGCATTTT. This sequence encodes CATSDPRGQNGQPQHF.

CDR3 DNA: TGCAGTGCCAGTAGCCCCCGGTTTGGTACTGGGGCCAACGTCCTGACTTTC. Residues: CSASSPRFGTGANVLTF. This rearrangement joins TRBV20-1 to TRBJ2-6; D gene ambiguous. This CDR3 is built from 17 residues. Trimming pared 6 bases from V and 2 bases from J, leaving 20 bases between. CDR1 DFQATT and CDR2 SNEGSKA come from the germline V gene (reference sequence).

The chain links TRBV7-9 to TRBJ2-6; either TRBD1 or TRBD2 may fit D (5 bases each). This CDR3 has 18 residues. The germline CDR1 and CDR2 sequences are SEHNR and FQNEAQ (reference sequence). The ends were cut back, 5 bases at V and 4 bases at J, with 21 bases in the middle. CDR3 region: CASSPGTNYGSGANVLTF. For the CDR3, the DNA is TGTGCCAGCAGCCCCGGGACGAACTATGGCTCCGGGGCCAACGTCCTGACTTTC.

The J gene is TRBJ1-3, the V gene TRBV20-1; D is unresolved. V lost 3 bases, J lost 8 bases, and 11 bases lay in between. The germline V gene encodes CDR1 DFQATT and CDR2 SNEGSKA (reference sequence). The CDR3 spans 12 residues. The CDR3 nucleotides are TGCAGTGCTAGCAAGGGATGGGACACCATATATTTT. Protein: CSASKGWDTIYF.

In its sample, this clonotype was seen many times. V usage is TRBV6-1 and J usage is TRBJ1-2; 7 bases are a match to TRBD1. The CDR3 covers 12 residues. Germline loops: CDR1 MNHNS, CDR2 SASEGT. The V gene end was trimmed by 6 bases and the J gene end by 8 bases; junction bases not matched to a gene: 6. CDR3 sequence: CASRTGSAGYTF. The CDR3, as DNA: TGTGCCAGCAGGACAGGGTCGGCCGGCTACACCTTC.

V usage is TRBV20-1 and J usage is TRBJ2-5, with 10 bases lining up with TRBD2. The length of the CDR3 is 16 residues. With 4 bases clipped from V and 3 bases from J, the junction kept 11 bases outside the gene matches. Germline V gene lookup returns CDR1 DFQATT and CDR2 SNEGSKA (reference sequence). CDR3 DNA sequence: TGCAGTGCTATTCTAGCGGGGGAGGACCCAAAAGAGACCCAGTACTTC. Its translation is CSAILAGEDPKETQYF.

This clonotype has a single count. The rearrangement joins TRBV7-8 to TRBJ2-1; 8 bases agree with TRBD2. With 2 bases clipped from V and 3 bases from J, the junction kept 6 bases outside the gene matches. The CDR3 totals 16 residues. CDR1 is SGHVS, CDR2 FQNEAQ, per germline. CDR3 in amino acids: CASSLFRTSSYNEQFF. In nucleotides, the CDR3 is TGTGCCAGCAGCTTATTTAGGACTAGCAGCTACAATGAGCAGTTCTTC.

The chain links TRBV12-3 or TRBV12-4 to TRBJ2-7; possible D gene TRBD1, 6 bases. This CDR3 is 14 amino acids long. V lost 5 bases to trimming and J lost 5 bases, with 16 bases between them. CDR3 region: CASSKGQSQDEQYF. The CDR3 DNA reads TGTGCCAGCAGTAAAGGACAGTCACAGGACGAGCAGTACTTC.

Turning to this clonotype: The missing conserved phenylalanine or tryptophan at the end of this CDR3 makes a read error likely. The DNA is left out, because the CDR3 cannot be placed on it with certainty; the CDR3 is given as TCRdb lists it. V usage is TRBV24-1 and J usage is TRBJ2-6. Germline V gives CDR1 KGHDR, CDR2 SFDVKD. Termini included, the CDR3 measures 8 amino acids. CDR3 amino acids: CATSDPTA.

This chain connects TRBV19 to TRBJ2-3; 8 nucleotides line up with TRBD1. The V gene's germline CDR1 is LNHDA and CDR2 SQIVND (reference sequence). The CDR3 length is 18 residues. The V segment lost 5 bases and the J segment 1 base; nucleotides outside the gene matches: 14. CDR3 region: CASSYGIYGTGRTDTQYF. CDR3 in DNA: TGTGCCAGTAGTTATGGAATATACGGGACAGGTCGCACAGATACGCAGTATTTT.

CDR3 nucleotide sequence: TGCAGTGCTAGCCCGGGGGTTGGCTACACCTTC. Translation gives CSASPGVGYTF. The V gene is TRBV20-1, the J gene TRBJ1-2; TRBD1 might be the D (5 bases). This CDR3 is 11 amino acids long. V was clipped by 3 bases and J by 7 bases, with 9 bases between them. In germline, CDR1 is DFQATT, CDR2 SNEGSKA (reference sequence).

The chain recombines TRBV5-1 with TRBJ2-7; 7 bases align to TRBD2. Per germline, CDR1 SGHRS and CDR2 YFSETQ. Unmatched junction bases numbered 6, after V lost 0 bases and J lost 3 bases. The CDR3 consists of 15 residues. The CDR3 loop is CASSLVAGEFYEQYF. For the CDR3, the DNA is TGCGCCAGCAGCTTGGTCGCGGGAGAGTTCTACGAGCAGTACTTC.

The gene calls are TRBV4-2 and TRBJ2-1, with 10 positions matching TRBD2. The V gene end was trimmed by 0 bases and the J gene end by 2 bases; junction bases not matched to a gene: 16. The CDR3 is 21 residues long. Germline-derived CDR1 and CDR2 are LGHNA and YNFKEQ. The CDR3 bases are TGTGCCAGCAGCCAAGATGATAGGGGACTAGCGCCAGACTCCACCTACAATGAGCAGTTCTTC. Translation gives CASSQDDRGLAPDSTYNEQFF.

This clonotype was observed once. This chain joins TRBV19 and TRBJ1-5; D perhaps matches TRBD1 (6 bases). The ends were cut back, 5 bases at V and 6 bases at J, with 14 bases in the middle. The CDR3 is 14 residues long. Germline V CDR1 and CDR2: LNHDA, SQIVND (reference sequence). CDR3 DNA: TGTGCCAGTAGTCATTCCAGGGGAGGTCAGCCCCAGCATTTT. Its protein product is CASSHSRGGQPQHF.

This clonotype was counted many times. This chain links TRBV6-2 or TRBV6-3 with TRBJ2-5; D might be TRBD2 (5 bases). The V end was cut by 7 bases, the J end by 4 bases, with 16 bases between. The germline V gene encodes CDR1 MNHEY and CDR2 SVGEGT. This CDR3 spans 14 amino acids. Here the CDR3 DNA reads TGTGCCAGCATCGAGAACACTAGTCGAGAGACCCAGTACTTC. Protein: CASIENTSRETQYF.

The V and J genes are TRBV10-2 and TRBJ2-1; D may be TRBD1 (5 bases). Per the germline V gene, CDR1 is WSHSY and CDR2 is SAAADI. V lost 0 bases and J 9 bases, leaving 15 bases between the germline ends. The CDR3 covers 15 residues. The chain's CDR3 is CASSESYRAQGEQFF. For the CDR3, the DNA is TGCGCCAGCAGTGAGTCGTATAGGGCCCAGGGTGAGCAGTTCTTC.

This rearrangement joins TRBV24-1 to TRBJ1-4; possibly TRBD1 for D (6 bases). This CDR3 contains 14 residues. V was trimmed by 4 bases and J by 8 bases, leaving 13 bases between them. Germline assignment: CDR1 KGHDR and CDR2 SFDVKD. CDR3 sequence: CATSDRGTSEKLFF. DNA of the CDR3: TGTGCCACCAGTGACAGAGGGACAAGCGAAAAACTGTTTTTT.

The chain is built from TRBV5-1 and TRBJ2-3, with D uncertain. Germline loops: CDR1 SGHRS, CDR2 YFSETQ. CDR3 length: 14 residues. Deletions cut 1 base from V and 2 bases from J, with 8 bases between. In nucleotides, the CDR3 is TGCGCCAGCAGCTTGATGCGATCCACAGATACGCAGTATTTT. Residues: CASSLMRSTDTQYF.